This record looks at one T cell receptor (beta chain) sequence and its context. This clonotype has a count of ten or more. Its target antigen remains unknown. Per-base qualities were not stored, and no clone one base away is much larger. In the study, sorted CD4+ and CD8+ blood T cells from patients with severe aplastic anemia and from healthy subjects underwent deep sequencing of TCR repertoires. Ficoll-Paque density gradient centrifugation was used to isolate peripheral blood mononuclear cells. CD4+ and CD8+ T cells were sorted by FACS or magnetic beads before DNA extraction. This sample is drawn from a study of CD8+CD57+ T cells in acquired aplastic anemia (dated by TCRdb to about 2018). About the full investigation: A mean of 3.2 ug of DNA, ranging from roughly 0.19 to 27.4 ug, was extracted from sorted CD4+ and CD8+ cells. Mean read counts for healthy donor samples were approximately 10 million for CD4+ cells and 11 million to 14 million for CD8+ cells.

Broad study findings and their caveats: Patients and healthy controls showed no significant difference in CD8+ Simpson's diversity (P=0.060). Although 25 to 30 CD8+ CDR3 sequences were shared by patients and controls, these sequences appeared highly expressed in patients and within the immunodominant clones of patients.

TCR beta VDJ combination and CDR3 sequence profiling used genomic DNA as the template. An Illumina HiSeq 2000 was the platform used for TCR repertoire sequencing. In the source study's methods: Repertoires were assessed using TRBV/TRBJ rearrangement plots, CDR3 size and DJ length profiles, and Simpson's diversity index. The immunodominant clone was defined as the most abundant DNA sequence in deep sequencing data. CDR3 amino acid sequences were screened for sharing across subjects and compared with published repertoires and the VDJdb database. TCRdb's own reprocessing of the public reads used fastp at Q25 and MiXCR and kept productive beta chains. When rows share a CDR3 protein, they turn into one entry using the most common DNA and genes. These V and J calls are TCRdb output, not the study's own analysis. The sample table records some 150,000 distinct CDR3 sequences; roughly 40% of these occur just once. In total, the top ten clones hold 8% to 9% of the sample.

Trimming takes 6 bases from V and 3 bases from J, and the germline ends sit 11 bases apart. The CDR3 spans 12 residues, from the cysteine through the phenylalanine. The kept DNA is CDR3 alone, 36 bases in frame from the first base. Via the germline V gene (reference sequence), CDR1 is DFQATT and CDR2 SNEGSKA. The sequence derives from a human donor in good health, serving as a control. The V gene is TRBV20-1 and the J gene is TRBJ1-2; the best D guess is TRBD1, with 5 bases matching. Sequenced input: sorted CD4+, CD8+, or CD8+CD57+ T cells (not recorded which) from PBMCs. CDR3 reads: CSAGTADYGYTF. The sequence in DNA is TGCAGTGCCGGGACGGCCGACTATGGCTACACCTTC.